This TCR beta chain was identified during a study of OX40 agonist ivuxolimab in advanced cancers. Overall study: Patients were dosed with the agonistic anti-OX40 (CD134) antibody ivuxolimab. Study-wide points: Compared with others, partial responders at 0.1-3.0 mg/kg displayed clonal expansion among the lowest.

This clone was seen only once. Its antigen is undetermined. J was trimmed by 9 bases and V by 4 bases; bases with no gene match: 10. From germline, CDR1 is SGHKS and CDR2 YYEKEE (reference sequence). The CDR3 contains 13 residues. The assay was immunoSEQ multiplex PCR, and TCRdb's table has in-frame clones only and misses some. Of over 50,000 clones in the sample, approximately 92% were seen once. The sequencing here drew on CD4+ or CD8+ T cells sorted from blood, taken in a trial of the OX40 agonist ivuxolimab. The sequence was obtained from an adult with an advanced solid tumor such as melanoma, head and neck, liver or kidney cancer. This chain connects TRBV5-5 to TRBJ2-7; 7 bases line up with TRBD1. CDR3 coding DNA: TGTGCCAGCAGCCTTGGGACAGTCTTTGGGCAGTACTTC. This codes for CASSLGTVFGQYF.